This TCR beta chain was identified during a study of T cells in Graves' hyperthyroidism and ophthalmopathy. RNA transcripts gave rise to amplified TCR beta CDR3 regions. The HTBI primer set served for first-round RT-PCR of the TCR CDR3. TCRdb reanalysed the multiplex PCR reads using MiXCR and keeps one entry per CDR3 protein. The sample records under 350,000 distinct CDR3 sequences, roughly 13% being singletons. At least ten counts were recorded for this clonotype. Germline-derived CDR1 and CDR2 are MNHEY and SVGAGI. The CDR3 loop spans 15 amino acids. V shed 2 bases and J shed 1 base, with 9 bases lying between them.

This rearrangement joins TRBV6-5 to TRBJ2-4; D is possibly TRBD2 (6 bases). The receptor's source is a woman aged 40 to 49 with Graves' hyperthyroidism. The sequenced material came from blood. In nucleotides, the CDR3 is TGTGCCAGCAGTTACCTGGGGGGTGCCAAAAACATTCAGTACTTC. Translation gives CASSYLGGAKNIQYF.